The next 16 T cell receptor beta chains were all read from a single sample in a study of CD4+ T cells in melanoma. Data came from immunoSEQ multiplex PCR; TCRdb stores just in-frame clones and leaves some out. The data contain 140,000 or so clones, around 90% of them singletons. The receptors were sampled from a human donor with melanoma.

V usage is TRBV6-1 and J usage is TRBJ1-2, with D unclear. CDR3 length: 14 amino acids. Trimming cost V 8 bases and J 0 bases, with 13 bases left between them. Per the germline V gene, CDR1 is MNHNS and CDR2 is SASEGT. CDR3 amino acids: CASVYSVTNYGYTF. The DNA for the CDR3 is TGTGCCAGCGTCTATTCAGTTACTAACTATGGCTACACCTTC.

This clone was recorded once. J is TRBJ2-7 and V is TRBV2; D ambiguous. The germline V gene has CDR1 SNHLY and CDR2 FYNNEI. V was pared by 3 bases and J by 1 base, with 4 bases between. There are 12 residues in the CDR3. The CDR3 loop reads CASSEFSYEQYF. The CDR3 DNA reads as TGTGCCAGCAGTGAGTTTTCCTACGAGCAGTACTTC.

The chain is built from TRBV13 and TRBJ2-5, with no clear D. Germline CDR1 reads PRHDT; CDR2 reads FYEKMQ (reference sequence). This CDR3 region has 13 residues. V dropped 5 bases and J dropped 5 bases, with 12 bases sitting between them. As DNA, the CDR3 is TGTGCCAGCAGCACGGACGGCCGGGAGACCCAGTACTTC. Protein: CASSTDGRETQYF. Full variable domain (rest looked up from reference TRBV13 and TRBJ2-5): AAGVIQSPRHLIKEKRETATLKCYPIPRHDTVYWYQQGPGQDPQFLISFYEKMQSDKGSIPDRFSAQQFSDYHSELNMSSLELGDSALYFCASSTDGRETQYFGPGTRLLVL.

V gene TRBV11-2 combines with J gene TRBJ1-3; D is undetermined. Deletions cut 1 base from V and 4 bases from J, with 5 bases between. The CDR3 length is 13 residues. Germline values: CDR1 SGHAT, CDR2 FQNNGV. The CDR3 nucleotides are TGTGCCAGCAGCTTAGGTGGAGGAAACACCATATATTTT. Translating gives CASSLGGGNTIYF.

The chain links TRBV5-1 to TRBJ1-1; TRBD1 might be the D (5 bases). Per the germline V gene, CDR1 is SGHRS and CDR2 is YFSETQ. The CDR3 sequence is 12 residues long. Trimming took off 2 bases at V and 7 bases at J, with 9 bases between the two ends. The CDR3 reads CASSFQGDEAFF. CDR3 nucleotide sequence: TGCGCCAGCAGCTTTCAAGGGGATGAAGCTTTCTTT.

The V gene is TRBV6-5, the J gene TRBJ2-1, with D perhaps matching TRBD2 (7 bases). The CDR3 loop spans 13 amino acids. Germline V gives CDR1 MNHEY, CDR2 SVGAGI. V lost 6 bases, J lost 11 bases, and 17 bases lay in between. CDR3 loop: CASRKSEGGKQFF. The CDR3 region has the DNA TGTGCCAGCAGGAAGTCTGAGGGGGGGAAGCAGTTCTTC.

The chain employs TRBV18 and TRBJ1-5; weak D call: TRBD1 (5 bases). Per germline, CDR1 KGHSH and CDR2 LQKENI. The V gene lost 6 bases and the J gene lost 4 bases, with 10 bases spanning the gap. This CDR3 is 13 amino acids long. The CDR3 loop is CASSPTANQPQHF. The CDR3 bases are TGTGCCAGCTCCCCGACAGCTAATCAGCCCCAGCATTTT.

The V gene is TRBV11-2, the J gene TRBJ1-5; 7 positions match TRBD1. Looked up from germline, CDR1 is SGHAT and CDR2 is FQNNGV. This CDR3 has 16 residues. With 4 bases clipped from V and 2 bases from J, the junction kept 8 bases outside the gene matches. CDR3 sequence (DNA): TGTGCCAGCAGCTCCTCACAGGGGACGGGCAATCAGCCCCAGCATTTT. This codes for CASSSSQGTGNQPQHF. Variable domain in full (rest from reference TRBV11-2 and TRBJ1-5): EAGVAQSPRYKIIEKRQSVAFWCNPISGHATLYWYQQILGQGPKLLIQFQNNGVVDDSQLPKDRFSAERLKGVDSTLKIQPAKLEDSAVYLCASSSSQGTGNQPQHFGDGTRLSIL.

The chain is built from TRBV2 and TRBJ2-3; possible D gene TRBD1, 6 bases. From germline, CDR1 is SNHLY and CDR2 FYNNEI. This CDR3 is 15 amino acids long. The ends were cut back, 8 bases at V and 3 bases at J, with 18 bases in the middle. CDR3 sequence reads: CASLDSLARTDTQYF. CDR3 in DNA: TGTGCCAGCCTGGACAGCCTCGCACGGACAGATACGCAGTATTTT.

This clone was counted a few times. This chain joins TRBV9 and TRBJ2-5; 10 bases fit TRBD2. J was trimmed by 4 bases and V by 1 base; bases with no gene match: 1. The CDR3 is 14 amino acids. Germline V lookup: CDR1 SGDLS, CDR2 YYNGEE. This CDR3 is CASSVRLAGETQYF. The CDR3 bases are TGTGCCAGCAGCGTAAGACTAGCGGGAGAGACCCAGTACTTC.

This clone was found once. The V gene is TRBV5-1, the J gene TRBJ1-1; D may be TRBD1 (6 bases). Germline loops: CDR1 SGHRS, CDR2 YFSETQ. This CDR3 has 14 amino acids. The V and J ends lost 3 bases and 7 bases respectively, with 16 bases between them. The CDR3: CASSYGQSGFEAFF. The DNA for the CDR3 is TGCGCCAGCAGCTACGGACAGTCCGGCTTTGAAGCTTTCTTT.

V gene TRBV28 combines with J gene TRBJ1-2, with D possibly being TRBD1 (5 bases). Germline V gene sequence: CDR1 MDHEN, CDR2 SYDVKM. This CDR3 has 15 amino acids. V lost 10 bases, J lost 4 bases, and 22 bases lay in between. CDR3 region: CATSPVPGSLYGYTF. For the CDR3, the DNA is TGTGCCACCTCCCCCGTCCCAGGGTCCCTCTATGGCTACACCTTC.

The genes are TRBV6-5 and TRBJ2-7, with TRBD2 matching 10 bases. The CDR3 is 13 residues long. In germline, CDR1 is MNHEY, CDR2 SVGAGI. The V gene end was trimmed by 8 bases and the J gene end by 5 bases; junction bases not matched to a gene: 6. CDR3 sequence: CASVPSGGNEQYF. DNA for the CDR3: TGTGCCAGCGTACCTAGCGGGGGCAACGAGCAGTACTTC.

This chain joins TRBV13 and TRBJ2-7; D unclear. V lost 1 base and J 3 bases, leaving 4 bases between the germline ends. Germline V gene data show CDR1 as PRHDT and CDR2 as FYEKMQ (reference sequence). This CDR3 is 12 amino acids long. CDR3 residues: CASSLDGYEQYF. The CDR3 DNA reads TGTGCCAGCAGCTTAGATGGCTACGAGCAGTACTTC.

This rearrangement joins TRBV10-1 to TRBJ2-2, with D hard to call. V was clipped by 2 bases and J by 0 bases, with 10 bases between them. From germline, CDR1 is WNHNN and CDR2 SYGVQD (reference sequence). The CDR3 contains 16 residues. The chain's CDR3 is CASSEGVRSNTGELFF. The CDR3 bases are TGCGCCAGCAGTGAGGGGGTTCGGTCGAACACCGGGGAGCTGTTTTTT.

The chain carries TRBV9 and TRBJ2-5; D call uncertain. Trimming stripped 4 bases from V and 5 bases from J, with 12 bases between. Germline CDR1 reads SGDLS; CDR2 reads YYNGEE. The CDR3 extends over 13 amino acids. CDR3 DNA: TGTGCCAGCAGCCCCGGTTTTTTTGAGACCCAGTACTTC. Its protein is CASSPGFFETQYF.